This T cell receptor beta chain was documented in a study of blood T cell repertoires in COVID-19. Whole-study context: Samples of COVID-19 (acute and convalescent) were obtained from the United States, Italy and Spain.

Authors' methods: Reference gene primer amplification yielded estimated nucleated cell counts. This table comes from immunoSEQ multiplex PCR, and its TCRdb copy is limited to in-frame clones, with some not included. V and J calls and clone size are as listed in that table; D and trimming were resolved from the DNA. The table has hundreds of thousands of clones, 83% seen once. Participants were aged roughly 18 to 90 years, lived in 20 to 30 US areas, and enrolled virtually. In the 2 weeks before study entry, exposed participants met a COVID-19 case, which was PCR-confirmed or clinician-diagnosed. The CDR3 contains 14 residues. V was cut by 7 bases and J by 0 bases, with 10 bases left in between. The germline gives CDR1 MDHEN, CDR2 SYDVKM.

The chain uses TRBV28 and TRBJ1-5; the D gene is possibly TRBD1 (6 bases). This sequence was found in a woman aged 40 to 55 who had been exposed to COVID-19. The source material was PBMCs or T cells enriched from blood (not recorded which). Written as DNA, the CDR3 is TGTGCCAGCAAGGGACAAATTAGCAATCAGCCCCAGCATTTT. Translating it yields CASKGQISNQPQHF.